The entry that follows covers one T cell receptor beta chain sequence. What it recognizes is unknown. The source of the sample is a study of vaccination and CD4 T cells after COVID-19. V was clipped by 4 bases and J by 0 bases, with 10 bases between them. Germline V CDR1 and CDR2: SGHVS, FQNEAQ. The CDR3 has 16 amino acids. The treatment here: approximately 10-day PBMC culture with coronavirus spike peptide pools or control peptides (ViraFEST assay). Sequencing of DNA taken from cultured CD4+ T cells relied on the Oncomine TCR Beta short-read assay. TCRdb reanalysed the PCR reads using MiXCR and keeps one entry per CDR3 protein. The sample includes about 16,000 distinct CDR3 sequences, about 51% of them seen just once.

The starting material was CD4+ T cells from blood, cultured in vitro, obtained before SARS-CoV-2 vaccination. V is TRBV7-8 and J is TRBJ2-6; the D call may be TRBD1 or TRBD2 (6 bases each). The receptor was derived from a human donor who had recovered from COVID-19. The CDR3 DNA reads as TGTGCCAGCAGCTGGGGGGCAAGCTCTGGGGCCAACGTCCTGACTTTC. Its protein product is CASSWGASSGANVLTF.